Listed here are 26 T cell receptor beta chains from one sample, sequenced in a study of beta chain features in type 1 diabetes (dated by TCRdb to between 2018 and 2020). Library creation used the immunoSEQ multiplex PCR assay. The High Capacity cDNA Reverse Transcription Kit was used to reverse transcribe all of the isolated RNA, meaning that expressed TCRB transcripts were what got sequenced. The clones in this table, taken by TCRdb from immuneACCESS, are in-frame only. Not every clone is retained; where verified, under half of the shortfall comes from an unresolved V gene, and the cause of the rest is unknown. Within this sample are around 340,000 clones, with 20% of them counted one time only. The top ten clonotypes cover under 0.055% of the sample. Sequencing was done on a sample of naive CD4+ T cells from blood. Sample cell subset or site, as interpreted from the label and publication: true naive CD4+ T cells. Receptors originate from a woman under 30 in good health.

The chain couples TRBV30 to TRBJ1-5; D is undetermined. Germline V gene sequence: CDR1 GTSNPN, CDR2 SVGIG (reference sequence). The V end was cut by 1 base, the J end by 2 bases, with 12 bases between. The CDR3 extends over 15 amino acids. The chain's CDR3 is CAWSEAPSGNQPQHF. For the CDR3, the DNA is TGTGCCTGGAGTGAGGCACCGAGCGGCAATCAGCCCCAGCATTTT.

This clone came up a few times. The genes are TRBV7-9 and TRBJ2-2; D is possibly TRBD1 (5 bases). This CDR3 region has 14 residues. V was pared by 4 bases and J by 10 bases, with 16 bases between. Germline V lookup: CDR1 SEHNR, CDR2 FQNEAQ (reference sequence). CDR3 residues: CASSSLSGSAELFF. DNA for the CDR3: TGTGCCAGCAGCTCCCTCTCAGGGTCGGCGGAGCTGTTTTTT.

The chain joins TRBV4-1 to TRBJ2-3; unclear D gene. With 4 bases removed from V and 2 bases from J, the gap between germline ends came to 16 bases. The germline V gene has CDR1 MGHRA and CDR2 YSYEKL. There are 16 residues in the CDR3. The DNA of the CDR3 is TGCGCCAGCAGCCCCTTAATAGCCGCATTCACAGATACGCAGTATTTT. Translating it yields CASSPLIAAFTDTQYF.

The chain uses TRBV9 and TRBJ2-2, with 10 bases aligning to TRBD2. The CDR3 sequence is 16 residues long. V lost 0 bases to trimming and J lost 4 bases; unmatched junction nucleotides: 3. From germline, CDR1 is SGDLS and CDR2 YYNGEE. CDR3 amino acids: CASSVDLAGVTGELFF. The CDR3 coding sequence is TGTGCCAGCAGCGTAGATCTAGCGGGAGTCACCGGGGAGCTGTTTTTT.

The chain recombines TRBV5-4 with TRBJ2-5; 12 bases fit TRBD2. CDR1 and CDR2 (germline): SGHNT, YYREEE (reference sequence). The CDR3 runs to 15 residues. J gave up 4 bases and V 4 bases, and 5 bases lay outside the gene matches. CDR3 sequence (DNA): TGTGCCAGCAGCCCCGGACTAGCGGGGACAGAGACCCAGTACTTC. It codes for CASSPGLAGTETQYF.

The V and J genes are TRBV29-1 and TRBJ1-2, with TRBD1 identical over 7 bases. This CDR3 is 14 amino acids long. CDR1 is SQVTM, CDR2 ANQGSEA, per germline. V was pared by 4 bases and J by 8 bases, with 13 bases of the junction left unmatched. CDR3 nucleotides: TGCAGCGTTGCAACCGGGACAGAAGGTCGGGGCTACACCTTC. This sequence encodes CSVATGTEGRGYTF.

This chain uses TRBV9 with TRBJ1-3, with D unclear. The CDR3 length is 16 residues. The V gene's germline CDR1 is SGDLS and CDR2 YYNGEE. V was cut by 0 bases and J by 3 bases, with 13 bases left in between. CDR3 loop: CASSVVATLGGNTIYF. The CDR3 nucleotides read TGTGCCAGCAGCGTAGTTGCGACTCTGGGTGGAAACACCATATATTTT. Together with reference TRBV9 and TRBJ1-3, the CDR3 gives the full variable domain: DSGVTQTPKHLITATGQRVTLRCSPRSGDLSVYWYQQSLDQGLQFLIQYYNGEERAKGNILERFSAQQFPDLHSELNLSSLELGDSALYFCASSVVATLGGNTIYFGEGSWLTVV.

The rearrangement uses TRBV5-6 and TRBJ2-1; D is ambiguous. The CDR3 has 13 residues. Germline V gene sequence: CDR1 SGHDT, CDR2 YYEEEE. Trimming shortened V by 1 base and J by 6 bases, and 8 bases separated the two germline ends. The CDR3 DNA follows: TGTGCCAGCAGCTTGCTAGGCGGCAATGAGCAGTTCTTC. Protein: CASSLLGGNEQFF.

This clone came up once. The chain recombines TRBV6-5 with TRBJ2-1; D may be TRBD1 (6 bases). Germline V gene sequence: CDR1 MNHEY, CDR2 SVGAGI. Deletions cut 6 bases from V and 0 bases from J, with 12 bases between. The CDR3 sequence is 15 residues long. The DNA for the CDR3 is TGTGCCAGCAGGTCGACAGGCCTCTCCTACAATGAGCAGTTCTTC. It yields the protein CASRSTGLSYNEQFF.

The chain has TRBV30 and TRBJ1-4; 8 bases align to TRBD1. The CDR3 length is 15 residues. Germline CDR1 and CDR2: GTSNPN and SVGIG (reference sequence). J was trimmed by 5 bases and V by 1 base; bases with no gene match: 6. CDR3 sequence (DNA): TGTGCCTGGAGTGCGCTCCGGACAGGGAATGAAAAACTGTTTTTT. Protein: CAWSALRTGNEKLFF.

This clone occurred a few times. This sequence joins TRBV7-8 and TRBJ2-7; a possible D gene is TRBD2 (6 bases). The V end was cut by 6 bases, the J end by 5 bases, with 17 bases between. The CDR3 is made up of 14 amino acids. The germline CDR1 and CDR2 sequences are SGHVS and FQNEAQ. The CDR3 sequence is CASRAAPWGDEQYF. CDR3 nucleotides: TGTGCCAGCAGGGCGGCGCCATGGGGGGACGAGCAGTACTTC.

With respect to this clone: The junction and the germline gene differ at one end; a read error may be behind it. The rearrangement links TRBV4-2 to TRBJ2-1; 8 bases are a match to TRBD2. This CDR3 has 16 residues. CDR1 LGHNA and CDR2 YNFKEQ come from the germline V gene. For the CDR3, the DNA is TGTGCCAGCAGCCAATCCGCTAGCGGGCTCTACATTGAGCAGTTCTTC. Protein product: CASSQSASGLYIEQFF.

This chain joins TRBV19 and TRBJ2-7; 8 nucleotides agree with TRBD1. The germline V gene encodes CDR1 LNHDA and CDR2 SQIVND (reference sequence). Unmatched junction bases numbered 4, after V lost 3 bases and J lost 3 bases. The CDR3 spans 14 residues. Written as DNA, the CDR3 is TGTGCCAGTAGTATCCTGGACAGGGTCTACGAGCAGTACTTC. This encodes CASSILDRVYEQYF.

The CDR3 here is CASAERLAYGYTF. CDR3 nucleotide sequence: TGTGCCAGCGCGGAGAGGTTGGCTTATGGCTACACCTTC. The chain is built from TRBV19 and TRBJ1-2; D is undetermined. Trimming removed 9 bases at V and 5 bases at J, with 16 bases between. CDR3 length equals 13 residues. Germline CDR1 and CDR2: LNHDA and SQIVND (reference sequence).

This clone was detected a few times. The CDR3 DNA reads TGTGCCTTTAGCGAAGGGGGATCCTACGAGCAGTACTTC. Protein sequence: CAFSEGGSYEQYF. The chain recombines TRBV30 with TRBJ2-7, with D tentatively TRBD1 (6 bases). From germline, CDR1 is GTSNPN and CDR2 SVGIG (reference sequence). The CDR3 has 13 residues. Trimming pared 7 bases from V and 1 base from J, leaving 14 bases between.

This clone showed up just a few times. CDR3: CASSQGGLAVGELFF. For the CDR3, the DNA is TGCGCCAGCAGCCAAGGGGGACTAGCGGTCGGGGAGCTGTTTTTT. The chain carries TRBV4-1 and TRBJ2-2; TRBD2 agrees at 11 bases. Germline V lookup: CDR1 MGHRA, CDR2 YSYEKL. V lost 1 base to trimming and J lost 7 bases; unmatched junction nucleotides: 2. The CDR3 runs to 15 residues.

This clone was detected a few times. This chain links TRBV19 with TRBJ1-3; 7 positions match TRBD1. Germline values: CDR1 LNHDA, CDR2 SQIVND (reference sequence). The CDR3 consists of 20 residues. J was trimmed by 0 bases and V by 5 bases; bases with no gene match: 19. The CDR3 nucleotides are TGTGCCAGTAGTCCCCTGGGACAGCTCATACGATCGTTCTCTGGAAACACCATATATTTT. The encoded protein is CASSPLGQLIRSFSGNTIYF.

The chain couples TRBV30 to TRBJ2-1, with TRBD2 identical over 10 bases. Trimming removed 2 bases from V and 1 base from J; junction bases left unmatched: 5. Looked up from germline, CDR1 is GTSNPN and CDR2 is SVGIG (reference sequence). This CDR3 has 16 amino acids. The CDR3 coding sequence is TGTGCCTGGAGTCGAGGACTAGCGGAGTCCTACAATGAGCAGTTCTTC. It translates to CAWSRGLAESYNEQFF.

The rearrangement links TRBV25-1 to TRBJ2-2, with a weak D call TRBD2 (5 bases). CDR1 and CDR2 (germline): MGHDK, SYGVNS. V lost 2 bases, J lost 5 bases, and 12 bases lay in between. This CDR3 spans 15 amino acids. CDR3 residues: CASSEAGVGTGELFF. In nucleotides, the CDR3 is TGTGCCAGCAGTGAAGCCGGGGTAGGGACCGGGGAGCTGTTTTTT. The full variable domain, in which reference TRBV25-1 and TRBJ2-2 provide the parts outside the CDR3, is EADIYQTPRYLVIGTGKKITLECSQTMGHDKMYWYQQDPGMELHLIHYSYGVNSTEKGDLSSESTVSRIRTEHFPLTLESARPSHTSQYLCASSEAGVGTGELFFGEGSRLTVL.

The chain joins TRBV6-5 to TRBJ2-3; 9 bases are a match to TRBD2. Per the germline V gene, CDR1 is MNHEY and CDR2 is SVGAGI. V lost 7 bases, J lost 4 bases, and 6 bases stayed unmatched. The CDR3 is 14 amino acids. CDR3 amino acids: CASTPAGGPDTQYF. The DNA for the CDR3 is TGTGCCAGCACCCCTGCGGGGGGGCCAGATACGCAGTATTTT.

The chain is built from TRBV29-1 and TRBJ2-5, with 8 bases lining up with TRBD1. V gave up 7 bases and J gave up 4 bases; unmatched junction bases: 5. The CDR3 has 12 amino acids. The germline CDR1 and CDR2 sequences are SQVTM and ANQGSEA. The CDR3 region has the DNA TGCAGCGGGAATGACAGGGGAGAGACCCAGTACTTC. Amino acid sequence: CSGNDRGETQYF.

The chain joins TRBV4-1 to TRBJ2-1, with 9 positions matching TRBD2. Germline lookup yields CDR1 MGHRA and CDR2 YSYEKL. V shed 1 base and J 6 bases; nucleotides not matched to a gene: 10. CDR3 size: 17 residues. Here the CDR3 reads CASSQVRGASGANEQFF. In nucleotides, the CDR3 is TGCGCCAGCAGCCAAGTACGTGGGGCTAGCGGGGCCAATGAGCAGTTCTTC.

The rearrangement joins TRBV30 to TRBJ2-3; 10 nucleotides align to TRBD2. V shed 7 bases and J 5 bases; nucleotides not matched to a gene: 12. The CDR3 length is 15 residues. Germline V CDR1 and CDR2: GTSNPN, SVGIG (reference sequence). The CDR3 reads CALSQSGGAGDTQYF. CDR3 DNA: TGTGCCTTATCCCAAAGCGGGGGGGCCGGAGATACGCAGTATTTT.

The gene calls are TRBV30 and TRBJ1-1, with D tentatively TRBD1 (6 bases). The CDR3 runs 15 residues. Per the germline V gene, CDR1 is GTSNPN and CDR2 is SVGIG (reference sequence). The germline V and J ends were trimmed by 4 bases and 2 bases, with 17 bases remaining between them. The CDR3 sequence is CAWTWIQGLNTEAFF. The CDR3 DNA reads as TGTGCCTGGACGTGGATACAGGGCCTCAACACTGAAGCTTTCTTT.

This clone has only a few counts. This chain uses TRBV5-6 with TRBJ2-1; perhaps TRBD2 as D (6 bases). Trimming removed 4 bases at V and 9 bases at J, with 17 bases between. This CDR3 is 14 amino acids long. The germline V gene encodes CDR1 SGHDT and CDR2 YYEEEE. CDR3 sequence (DNA): TGTGCCAGCAGCAAACAACAGGTGGGAGGTGAGCAGTTCTTC. Amino acid sequence: CASSKQQVGGEQFF.

This clone was recorded a few times. The chain recombines TRBV15 with TRBJ2-1; TRBD2 is a possible D gene (6 bases). Germline lookup yields CDR1 LNHNV and CDR2 YYDKDF (reference sequence). The CDR3 length is 15 residues. Trimming removed 0 bases at V and 3 bases at J, with 9 bases between. CDR3 in amino acids: CATSRDRRDYNEQFF. The CDR3 nucleotides read TGTGCCACCAGCAGAGATAGGAGGGACTACAATGAGCAGTTCTTC.